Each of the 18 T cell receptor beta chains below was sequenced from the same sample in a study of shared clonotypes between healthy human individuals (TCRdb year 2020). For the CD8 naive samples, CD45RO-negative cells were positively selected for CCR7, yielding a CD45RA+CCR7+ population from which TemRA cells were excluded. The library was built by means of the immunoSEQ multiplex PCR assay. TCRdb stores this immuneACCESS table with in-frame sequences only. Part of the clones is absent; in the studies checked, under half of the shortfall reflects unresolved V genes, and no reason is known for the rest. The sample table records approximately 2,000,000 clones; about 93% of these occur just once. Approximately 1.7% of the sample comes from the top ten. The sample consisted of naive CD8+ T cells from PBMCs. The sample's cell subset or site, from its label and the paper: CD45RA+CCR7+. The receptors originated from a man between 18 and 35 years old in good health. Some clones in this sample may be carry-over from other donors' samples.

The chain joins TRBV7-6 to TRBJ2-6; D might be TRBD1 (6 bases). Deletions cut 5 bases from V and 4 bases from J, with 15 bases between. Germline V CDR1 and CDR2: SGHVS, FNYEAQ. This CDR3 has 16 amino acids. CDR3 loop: CASSPRQAVGANVLTF. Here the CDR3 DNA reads TGTGCCAGCAGCCCTAGACAGGCGGTCGGGGCCAACGTCCTGACTTTC.

This CDR3 is CASSLTGFNQPQHF. The CDR3 nucleotides are TGTGCCAGCAGTCTCACTGGCTTCAATCAGCCCCAGCATTTT. The J gene is TRBJ1-5, the V gene TRBV28; D ambiguous. V gave up 5 bases and J gave up 3 bases, with 11 bases separating them. The CDR3 contains 14 residues. Germline lookup yields CDR1 MDHEN and CDR2 SYDVKM.

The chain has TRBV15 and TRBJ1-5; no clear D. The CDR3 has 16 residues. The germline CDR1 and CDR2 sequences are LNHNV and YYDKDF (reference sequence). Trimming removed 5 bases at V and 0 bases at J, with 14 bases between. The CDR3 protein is CATSETSTHSNQPQHF. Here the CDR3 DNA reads TGTGCCACCAGCGAAACCTCCACCCATAGCAATCAGCCCCAGCATTTT.

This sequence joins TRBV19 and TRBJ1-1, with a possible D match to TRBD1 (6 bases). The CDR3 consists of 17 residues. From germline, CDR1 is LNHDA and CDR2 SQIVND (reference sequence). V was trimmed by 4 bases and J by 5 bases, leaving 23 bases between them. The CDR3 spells CASSNGPQGWEGTEAFF. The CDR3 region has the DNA TGTGCCAGTAGTAATGGCCCCCAGGGGTGGGAAGGTACTGAAGCTTTCTTT.

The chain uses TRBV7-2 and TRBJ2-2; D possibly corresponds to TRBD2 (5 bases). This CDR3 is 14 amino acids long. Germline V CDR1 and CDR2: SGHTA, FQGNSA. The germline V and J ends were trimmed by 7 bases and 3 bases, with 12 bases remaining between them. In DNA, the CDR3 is TGTGCCAGCATAACTAGATGGGACACCGGGGAGCTGTTTTTT. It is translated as CASITRWDTGELFF.

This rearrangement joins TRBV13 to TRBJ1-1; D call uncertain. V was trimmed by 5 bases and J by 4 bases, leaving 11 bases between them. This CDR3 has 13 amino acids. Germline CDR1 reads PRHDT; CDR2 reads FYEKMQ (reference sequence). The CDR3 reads CASSAGFFTEAFF. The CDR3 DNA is TGTGCCAGCAGCGCGGGTTTTTTCACTGAAGCTTTCTTT.

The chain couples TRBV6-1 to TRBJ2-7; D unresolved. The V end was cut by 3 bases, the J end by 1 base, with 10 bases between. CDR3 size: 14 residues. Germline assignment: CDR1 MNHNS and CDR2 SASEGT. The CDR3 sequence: CASSDRGWSYEQYF. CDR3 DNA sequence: TGTGCCAGCAGTGACAGAGGTTGGTCCTACGAGCAGTACTTC.

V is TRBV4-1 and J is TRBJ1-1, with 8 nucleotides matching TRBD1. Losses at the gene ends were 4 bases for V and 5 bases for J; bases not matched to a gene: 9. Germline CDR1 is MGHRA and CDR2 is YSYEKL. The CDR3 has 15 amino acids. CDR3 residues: CASSLRTGRGTEAFF. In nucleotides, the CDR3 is TGCGCCAGCAGCCTGAGGACAGGGCGAGGTACTGAAGCTTTCTTT.

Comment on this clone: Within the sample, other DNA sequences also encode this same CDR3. The CDR3, as DNA: TGCGCCAGCAGCCAGGGACTAGCGGGAGGGCCTTACGAGCAGTACTTC. Its translation: CASSQGLAGGPYEQYF. V gene TRBV4-1 combines with J gene TRBJ2-7; 16 positions agree with TRBD2. Germline-derived CDR1 and CDR2 are MGHRA and YSYEKL. The V gene end was trimmed by 3 bases and the J gene end by 4 bases; junction bases not matched to a gene: 3. The CDR3 length is 16 residues.

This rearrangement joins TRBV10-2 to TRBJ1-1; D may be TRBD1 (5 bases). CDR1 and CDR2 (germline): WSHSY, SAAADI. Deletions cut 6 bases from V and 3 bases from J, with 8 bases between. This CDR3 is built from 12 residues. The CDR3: CASRRGYTEAFF. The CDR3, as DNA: TGCGCCAGCAGGAGGGGTTACACTGAAGCTTTCTTT.

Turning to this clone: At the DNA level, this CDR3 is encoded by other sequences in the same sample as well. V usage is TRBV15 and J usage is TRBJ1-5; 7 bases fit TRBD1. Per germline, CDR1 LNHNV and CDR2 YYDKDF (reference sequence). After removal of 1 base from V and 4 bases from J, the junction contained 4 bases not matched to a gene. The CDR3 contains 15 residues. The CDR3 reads CATSRGQGRNQPQHF. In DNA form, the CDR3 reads TGTGCCACCAGCAGAGGACAGGGCCGAAATCAGCCCCAGCATTTT.

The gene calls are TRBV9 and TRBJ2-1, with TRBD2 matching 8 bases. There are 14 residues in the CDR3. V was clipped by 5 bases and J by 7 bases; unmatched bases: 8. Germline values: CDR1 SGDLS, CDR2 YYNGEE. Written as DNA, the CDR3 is TGTGCCAGCAGTATCGGGAGGGCCGGGAATGAGCAGTTCTTC. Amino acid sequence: CASSIGRAGNEQFF.

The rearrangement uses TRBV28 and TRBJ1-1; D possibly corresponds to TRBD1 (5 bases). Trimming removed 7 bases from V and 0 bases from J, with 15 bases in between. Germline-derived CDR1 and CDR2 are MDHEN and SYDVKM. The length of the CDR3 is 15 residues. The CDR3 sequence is CASTRETDMNTEAFF. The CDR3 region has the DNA TGTGCCAGCACCCGGGAGACGGACATGAACACTGAAGCTTTCTTT.

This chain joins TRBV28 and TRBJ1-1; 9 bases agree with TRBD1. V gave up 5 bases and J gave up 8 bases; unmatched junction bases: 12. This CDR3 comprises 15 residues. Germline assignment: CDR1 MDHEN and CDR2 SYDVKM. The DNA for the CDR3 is TGTGCCAGCAGTCTGACCGGGACAGGGCGAGTAGAAGCTTTCTTT. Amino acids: CASSLTGTGRVEAFF.

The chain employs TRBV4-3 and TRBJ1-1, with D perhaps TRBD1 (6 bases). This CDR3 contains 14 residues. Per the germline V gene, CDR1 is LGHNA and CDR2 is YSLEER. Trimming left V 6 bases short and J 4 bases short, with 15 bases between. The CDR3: CASRRDTGSTEAFF. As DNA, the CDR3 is TGCGCCAGCAGAAGGGACACAGGGAGCACTGAAGCTTTCTTT.

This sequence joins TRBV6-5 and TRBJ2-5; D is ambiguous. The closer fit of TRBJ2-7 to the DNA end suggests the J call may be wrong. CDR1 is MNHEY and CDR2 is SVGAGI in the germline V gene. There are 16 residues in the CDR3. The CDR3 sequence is CASSYSFGTSSYEQYF. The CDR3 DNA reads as TGTGCCAGCAGTTACTCATTCGGTACGAGTTCCTACGAGCAGTACTTC.

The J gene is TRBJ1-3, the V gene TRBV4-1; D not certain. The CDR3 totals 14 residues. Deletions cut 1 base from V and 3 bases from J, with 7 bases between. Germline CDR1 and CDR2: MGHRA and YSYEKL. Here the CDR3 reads CASSQGAGGNTIYF. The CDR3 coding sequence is TGCGCCAGCAGCCAAGGGGCGGGTGGAAACACCATATATTTT.

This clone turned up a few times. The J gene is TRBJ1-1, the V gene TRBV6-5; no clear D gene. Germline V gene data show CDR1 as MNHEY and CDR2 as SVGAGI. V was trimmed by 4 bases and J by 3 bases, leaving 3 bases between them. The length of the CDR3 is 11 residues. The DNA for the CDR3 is TGTGCCAGCAGTTTCGACACTGAAGCTTTCTTT. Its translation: CASSFDTEAFF.